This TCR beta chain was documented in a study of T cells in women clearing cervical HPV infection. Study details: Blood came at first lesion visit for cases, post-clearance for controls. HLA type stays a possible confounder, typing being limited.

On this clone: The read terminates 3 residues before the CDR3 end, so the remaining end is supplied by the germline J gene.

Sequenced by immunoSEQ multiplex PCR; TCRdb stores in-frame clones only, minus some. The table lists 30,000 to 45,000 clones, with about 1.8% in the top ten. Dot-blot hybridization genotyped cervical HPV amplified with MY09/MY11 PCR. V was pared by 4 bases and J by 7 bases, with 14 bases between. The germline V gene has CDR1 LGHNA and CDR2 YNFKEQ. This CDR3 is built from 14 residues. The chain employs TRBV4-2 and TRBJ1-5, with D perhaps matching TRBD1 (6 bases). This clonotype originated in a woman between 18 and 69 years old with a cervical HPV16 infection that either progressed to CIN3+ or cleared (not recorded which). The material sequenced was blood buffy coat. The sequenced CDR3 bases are TGTGCCAGCAGCCTCAACAGGGATAGCCAGCCC. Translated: CASSLNRDSQP. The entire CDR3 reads CASSLNRDSQPQHF.